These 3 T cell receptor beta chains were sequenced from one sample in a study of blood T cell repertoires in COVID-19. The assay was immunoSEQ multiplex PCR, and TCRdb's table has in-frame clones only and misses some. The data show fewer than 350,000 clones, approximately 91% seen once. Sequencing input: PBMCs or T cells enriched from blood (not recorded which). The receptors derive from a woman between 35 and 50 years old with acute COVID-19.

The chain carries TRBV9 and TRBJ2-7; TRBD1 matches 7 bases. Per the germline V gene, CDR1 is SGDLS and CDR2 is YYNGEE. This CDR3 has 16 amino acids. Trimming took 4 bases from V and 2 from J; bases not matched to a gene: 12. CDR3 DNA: TGTGCCAGCAGCCCACGAGCCTCAGGGGGAGCCTACGAGCAGTACTTC. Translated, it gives CASSPRASGGAYEQYF.

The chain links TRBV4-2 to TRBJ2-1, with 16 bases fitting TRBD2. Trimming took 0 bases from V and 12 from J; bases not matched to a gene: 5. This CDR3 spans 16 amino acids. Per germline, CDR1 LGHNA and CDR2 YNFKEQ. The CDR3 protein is CASSQEGLAGGRGQFF. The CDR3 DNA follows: TGTGCCAGCAGCCAAGAGGGACTAGCGGGGGGGCGAGGGCAGTTCTTC.

Here the CDR3 reads CASSLEIPPGRGWKEKLFF. In DNA form, the CDR3 reads TGTGCCAGCAGCTTAGAAATTCCCCCGGGCCGCGGGTGGAAAGAAAAACTGTTTTTT. The chain has TRBV7-8 and TRBJ1-4; D is uncertain. The CDR3 length is 19 residues. Germline V gives CDR1 SGHVS, CDR2 FQNEAQ. Trimming pared 1 base from V and 8 bases from J, leaving 26 bases between.